Following are 28 T cell receptor beta chains from one sample sequenced in a study of cytomegalovirus exposure and HLA in healthy donors. It was with 60 Vbeta and 13 Jbeta primers that the PCR ran. Generated by immunoSEQ multiplex PCR, the TCRdb table keeps only in-frame clones and is missing some. Of 95,000 to 110,000 clones listed, around 73% are singletons. Sequences were obtained from PBMCs. The receptor source for this set is a man under 40 in good health and CMV-seronegative.

The chain combines TRBV5-1 with TRBJ2-3; 7 bases are a match to TRBD1. V lost 5 bases to trimming and J lost 6 bases; unmatched junction nucleotides: 6. CDR3 size: 13 residues. CDR1 and CDR2 (germline): SGHRS, YFSETQ. The CDR3 protein is CASRTGPADTQYF. CDR3 in DNA: TGCGCCAGCAGGACAGGGCCCGCGGATACGCAGTATTTT.

This clone was seen a single time. The J gene is TRBJ2-1, the V gene TRBV4-2; tentatively, D is TRBD1 (6 bases). This CDR3 spans 19 amino acids. V was cut by 0 bases and J by 0 bases, with 18 bases left in between. The germline V gene has CDR1 LGHNA and CDR2 YNFKEQ. In DNA, the CDR3 is TGTGCCAGCAGCCAAGAGGTTCGGCTAGGGGGTTACTCCTACAATGAGCAGTTCTTC. This encodes CASSQEVRLGGYSYNEQFF.

This sequence joins TRBV5-1 and TRBJ2-4, with 13 bases lining up with TRBD2. The CDR3 has 17 amino acids. Germline lookup yields CDR1 SGHRS and CDR2 YFSETQ. V was clipped by 4 bases and J by 2 bases; unmatched bases: 6. In DNA, the CDR3 is TGCGCCAGCAGCCCCTCGGGACTAGCGGGGACCAAAAACATTCAGTACTTC. Translated, it gives CASSPSGLAGTKNIQYF.

The V gene is TRBV7-3, the J gene TRBJ2-2; D might be TRBD1 (5 bases). This CDR3 contains 16 residues. V dropped 5 bases and J dropped 3 bases, with 16 bases sitting between them. The germline CDR1 and CDR2 sequences are SGHTA and FQGTGA. CDR3 sequence: CASSPPGGADTGELFF. Here the CDR3 DNA reads TGTGCCAGCAGCCCTCCCGGTGGGGCGGACACCGGGGAGCTGTTTTTT.

The chain is built from TRBV5-1 and TRBJ1-6; D is undetermined. The germline gives CDR1 SGHRS, CDR2 YFSETQ. Trimming took 0 bases from V and 3 from J, leaving 7 bases between them. The CDR3 extends over 15 amino acids. Written as DNA, the CDR3 is TGCGCCAGCAGCTTGGACAGTCTCTATAATTCACCCCTCCACTTT. Residues: CASSLDSLYNSPLHF. Variable domain in full (rest from reference TRBV5-1 and TRBJ1-6): KAGVTQTPRYLIKTRGQQVTLSCSPISGHRSVSWYQQTPGQGLQFLFEYFSETQRNKGNFPGRFSGRQFSNSRSEMNVSTLELGDSALYLCASSLDSLYNSPLHFGNGTRLTVT.

V and J are TRBV4-1 and TRBJ2-1; 9 nucleotides agree with TRBD2. V trimming: 3 bases; J trimming: 3 bases; junction bases outside the gene matches: 6. Germline CDR1 is MGHRA and CDR2 is YSYEKL. The CDR3 consists of 16 residues. The CDR3 DNA sequence: TGCGCCAGCAGCCAGGTCCGTAGCGGGAGCTACAATGAGCAGTTCTTC. Amino acid sequence: CASSQVRSGSYNEQFF.

The chain recombines TRBV30 with TRBJ2-7; TRBD2 aligns across 8 bases. The germline gives CDR1 GTSNPN, CDR2 SVGIG (reference sequence). The trim removed 2 bases at V and 1 base at J, leaving 10 bases unmatched. This CDR3 comprises 16 residues. In nucleotides, the CDR3 is TGTGCCTGGAGTAACCCCGGGGGGGCGATTTCCTACGAGCAGTACTTC. It translates to CAWSNPGGAISYEQYF.

The rearrangement links TRBV2 to TRBJ1-2, with 7 bases fitting TRBD1. The CDR3 is made up of 13 amino acids. V trimming: 6 bases; J trimming: 7 bases; junction bases outside the gene matches: 8. CDR1 and CDR2 (germline): SNHLY, FYNNEI. The CDR3 nucleotides read TGTGCCAGCAGGGGGACAGCCCAGGGTGGCTACACCTTC. Protein: CASRGTAQGGYTF.

The chain has TRBV27 and TRBJ2-6, with D maybe TRBD1 (5 bases). Germline values: CDR1 MNHEY, CDR2 SMNVEV (reference sequence). Trimming removed 2 bases at V and 4 bases at J, with 9 bases between. There are 15 residues in the CDR3. This CDR3 reads CASSLQGPGANVLTF. Written as DNA, the CDR3 is TGTGCCAGCAGTTTACAGGGTCCAGGGGCCAACGTCCTGACTTTC.

This clone was seen a few times. The chain joins TRBV27 to TRBJ1-5, with D unresolved. The CDR3 spans 18 residues. Trimming left V 2 bases short and J 1 base short, with 18 bases between. CDR1 and CDR2 from the germline V gene are MNHEY and SMNVEV (reference sequence). The CDR3: CASSLEVPSGGSNQPQHF. CDR3 bases: TGTGCCAGCAGTTTAGAGGTACCTTCTGGAGGAAGCAATCAGCCCCAGCATTTT.

V usage is TRBV11-2 and J usage is TRBJ1-1; no definite D call. The CDR3 extends over 14 amino acids. Trimming removed 2 bases at V and 3 bases at J, with 10 bases between. Germline assignment: CDR1 SGHAT and CDR2 FQNNGV. The CDR3: CASSLMGGHTEAFF. CDR3 coding DNA: TGTGCCAGCAGCTTAATGGGTGGGCACACTGAAGCTTTCTTT.

The CDR3 nucleotides are TGTGCCAGCAGCTTACTGCGGAGCACAGATACGCAGTATTTT. Its protein product is CASSLLRSTDTQYF. The genes are TRBV7-3 and TRBJ2-3; no reliable D call. Germline-derived CDR1 and CDR2 are SGHTA and FQGTGA. The CDR3 contains 14 residues. Trimming removed 2 bases at V and 0 bases at J, with 6 bases between.

The CDR3 bases are TGTGCCAGCAGCTTAGCGGTCAGGCCTGGTCATCAGCCCCAGCATTTT. This encodes CASSLAVRPGHQPQHF. The chain is built from TRBV11-3 and TRBJ1-5, with D unclear. Per germline, CDR1 SGHNT and CDR2 YENEEA. The CDR3 length is 16 residues. The V end was cut by 1 base, the J end by 5 bases, with 15 bases between.

The chain has TRBV7-9 and TRBJ1-2; a weak D match, TRBD1 (6 bases). The V gene's germline CDR1 is SEHNR and CDR2 FQNEAQ (reference sequence). V was clipped by 5 bases and J by 6 bases, with 22 bases between them. This CDR3 region has 16 residues. This CDR3 reads CASSHTGPSSNDGYTF. The CDR3 DNA follows: TGTGCCAGCAGCCACACAGGGCCCAGTTCTAATGATGGCTACACCTTC.

J is TRBJ1-5 and V is TRBV27; tentative D call: TRBD1 (6 bases). V lost 5 bases and J 7 bases, leaving 12 bases between the germline ends. The CDR3 has 13 amino acids. Looked up from germline, CDR1 is MNHEY and CDR2 is SMNVEV (reference sequence). CDR3 residues: CASSPQGGQPQHF. The CDR3 nucleotides read TGTGCCAGCAGTCCACAGGGTGGCCAGCCCCAGCATTTT.

V gene TRBV7-7 combines with J gene TRBJ2-3; possibly TRBD1 for D (6 bases). Deletions cut 8 bases from V and 1 base from J, with 13 bases between. Germline V CDR1 and CDR2: SSHAT, FNYEAQ (reference sequence). CDR3 size: 14 residues. CDR3 bases: TGTGCCAGCGCTCGGGACACCGGCACAGATACGCAGTATTTT. Its protein is CASARDTGTDTQYF.

The chain combines TRBV30 with TRBJ1-6; D is unclear. Trimming pared 4 bases from V and 7 bases from J, leaving 5 bases between. The CDR3 is made up of 11 amino acids. Germline-derived CDR1 and CDR2 are GTSNPN and SVGIG (reference sequence). DNA for the CDR3: TGTGCCTGGAACAACAATTCACCCCTCCACTTT. This gives the protein CAWNNNSPLHF. The full variable domain, rest sourced from reference TRBV30 and TRBJ1-6, is SQTIHQWPATLVQPVGSPLSLECTVEGTSNPNLYWYRQAAGRGLQLLFYSVGIGQISSEVPQNLSASRPQDRQFILSSKKLLLSDSGFYLCAWNNNSPLHFGNGTRLTVT.

This clone was seen a handful of times. The chain uses TRBV5-4 and TRBJ2-4; 7 positions agree with TRBD2. Germline CDR1 is SGHNT and CDR2 is YYREEE (reference sequence). The CDR3 spans 19 residues. Trimming at V came to 4 bases and at J to 1 base, leaving 17 bases not matched to a gene. CDR3 nucleotides: TGTGCCAGCAGCCTGGGTGGAGACGGGAGGAGGTGGGCCAAAAACATTCAGTACTTC. This gives the protein CASSLGGDGRRWAKNIQYF.

The chain employs TRBV19 and TRBJ2-2; 8 nucleotides agree with TRBD1. Germline trimming cut 4 bases from V and 4 bases from J; bases unmatched to any gene: 5. The CDR3 loop spans 15 amino acids. Germline assignment: CDR1 LNHDA and CDR2 SQIVND (reference sequence). The DNA for the CDR3 is TGTGCCAGTAGTAAACAGGGGGATTCCACCGGGGAGCTGTTTTTT. Its protein product is CASSKQGDSTGELFF.

V gene TRBV10-1 combines with J gene TRBJ1-1; 8 bases are a match to TRBD1. V was pared by 1 base and J by 3 bases, with 4 bases of the junction left unmatched. The CDR3 has 15 residues. CDR1 and CDR2 from the germline V gene are WNHNN and SYGVQD (reference sequence). The CDR3 protein is CASSEWGQEHTEAFF. In nucleotides, the CDR3 is TGCGCCAGCAGTGAGTGGGGACAGGAACACACTGAAGCTTTCTTT.

V is TRBV6-4 and J is TRBJ2-1, with 11 bases matching TRBD2. The CDR3 totals 15 residues. Germline assignment: CDR1 MRHNA and CDR2 SNTAGT. J lost 2 bases, V lost 4 bases, and 1 base had no gene match. DNA of the CDR3: TGTGCCAGCAGTGTACTAGCGGGAGCCTACAATGAGCAGTTCTTC. Amino acids: CASSVLAGAYNEQFF.

This clone has only a few counts. The J gene is TRBJ2-1, the V gene TRBV2, with 7 bases aligning to TRBD2. The length of the CDR3 is 13 residues. Germline V CDR1 and CDR2: SNHLY, FYNNEI. Trimming cost V 4 bases and J 6 bases; bases outside gene matches: 3. The CDR3 here is CASSGLAGNEQFF. Written as DNA, the CDR3 is TGTGCCAGCAGTGGACTAGCAGGCAATGAGCAGTTCTTC.

This chain joins TRBV2 and TRBJ1-1, with 8 bases that match TRBD1. The CDR3 extends over 16 amino acids. The germline gives CDR1 SNHLY, CDR2 FYNNEI. After removal of 8 bases from V and 3 bases from J, the junction contained 14 bases not matched to a gene. The CDR3 DNA reads TGTGCCAGCCCGGACAGGGCCACGAATCAATACACTGAAGCTTTCTTT. It encodes CASPDRATNQYTEAFF.

This chain uses TRBV7-3 with TRBJ2-1; D is unresolved. V was trimmed by 1 base and J by 0 bases, leaving 7 bases between them. This CDR3 comprises 15 residues. In germline, CDR1 is SGHTA, CDR2 FQGTGA. The CDR3 sequence: CASSLSVSSYNEQFF. As DNA, the CDR3 is TGTGCCAGCAGCTTAAGCGTGAGCTCCTACAATGAGCAGTTCTTC.

The rearrangement links TRBV28 to TRBJ2-7; 10 bases line up with TRBD1. Germline CDR1 and CDR2: MDHEN and SYDVKM. The ends lost 6 bases at V and 4 bases at J; junction bases unmatched: 6. The CDR3 is made up of 14 amino acids. CDR3: CASSGPGQGYEQYF. CDR3 nucleotide sequence: TGTGCCAGCAGCGGGCCGGGACAGGGGTACGAGCAGTACTTC.

The chain uses TRBV21-1 and TRBJ1-2; the D call in the table, TRBD1, was not verified against the DNA. TRBV21-1 is a documented pseudogene. The CDR3 sequence is 14 residues long. The CDR3 sequence: CASSIDRASYGYTF. The CDR3 DNA is TGTGCCAGCAGCATCGACAGGGCGAGCTATGGCTACACCTTC.

The chain joins TRBV28 to TRBJ2-1, with TRBD2 as a possible D gene (5 bases). Trimming took off 7 bases at V and 3 bases at J, with 19 bases between the two ends. This CDR3 has 16 amino acids. Germline CDR1 and CDR2: MDHEN and SYDVKM. Here the CDR3 DNA reads TGTGCCAGCATAGGGTCGGTTGCAGCGGTCTACAATGAGCAGTTCTTC. Protein sequence: CASIGSVAAVYNEQFF. Combining the CDR3 with reference TRBV28 and TRBJ2-1 gives the whole variable domain DVKVTQSSRYLVKRTGEKVFLECVQDMDHENMFWYRQDPGLGLRLIYFSYDVKMKEKGDIPEGYSVSREKKERFSLILESASTNQTSMYLCASIGSVAAVYNEQFFGPGTRLTVL.

This chain joins TRBV4-1 and TRBJ2-7; the match to TRBD1 covers 9 bases. The trim removed 3 bases at V and 2 bases at J, leaving 11 bases unmatched. The CDR3 is 17 amino acids. Per the germline V gene, CDR1 is MGHRA and CDR2 is YSYEKL. CDR3 sequence (DNA): TGCGCCAGCAGCCATTCCGGCCTCGGGACAGGGACCTACGAGCAGTACTTC. Its translation is CASSHSGLGTGTYEQYF.